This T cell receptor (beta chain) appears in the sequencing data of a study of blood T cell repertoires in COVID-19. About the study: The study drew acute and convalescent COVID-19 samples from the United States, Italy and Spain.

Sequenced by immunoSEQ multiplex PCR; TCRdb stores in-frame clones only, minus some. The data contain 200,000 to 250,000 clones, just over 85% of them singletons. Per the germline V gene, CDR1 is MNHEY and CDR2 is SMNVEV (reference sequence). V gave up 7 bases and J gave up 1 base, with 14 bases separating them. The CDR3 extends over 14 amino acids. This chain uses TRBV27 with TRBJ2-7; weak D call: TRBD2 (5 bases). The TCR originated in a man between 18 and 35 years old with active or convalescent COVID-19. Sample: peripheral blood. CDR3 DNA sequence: TGTGCCAGCACTCCTTTGGGCGGGTCCTACGAGCAGTACTTC. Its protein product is CASTPLGGSYEQYF.